This T cell receptor beta chain was captured in a study of blood T cell repertoires in COVID-19 (TCRdb year 2020). For context, the study as a whole: Samples from collaborators originated in the United States, Italy and Spain and spanned both the acute and convalescent phases of COVID-19. The prospective study material was composed of cDNA or gDNA derived from T cells, B-cell-depleted T cells, or PBMCs. Deeply sampled blood TCRbeta repertoires from subjects exposed to, actively infected with, or recovered from COVID-19 were included in the dataset. The repertoires were made available in a free public database intended to serve as a resource for research on the immune response to SARS-CoV-2. Samples came from the ongoing ImmuneRACE study (first 160 participants) plus 1,254 subjects from 6 global collaborators. A de-identified subject ID, COVID-19 status, age in years and sex were almost always included in the sample metadata. Where available, HLA class I and class II types were obtained from metadata supplied by the sample provider rather than from assay-based typing. The research as a whole found: The quantity of clinical and demographic metadata differed by source and by participant and was supplied without curation.

CDR1 and CDR2 are read off the germline V gene as SGHTA and FQGNSA. Taken from cysteine to phenylalanine, the CDR3 has 15 residues. Just the 45-base CDR3 DNA is kept, in frame starting at base 1. Relative to germline, V is missing 5 bases and J is missing 7 bases, with 8 bases of the junction outside any gene match. Collaborating institutions collected whole blood in K2EDTA tubes following their own protocols. For TCRbeta analysis, collaborators shipped samples as frozen whole blood, isolated PBMCs, or DNA extracted from either of those sample types. TCRbeta CDR3 regions were amplified from genomic DNA using the immunoSEQ Assay, a bias-controlled multiplex PCR. From the authors' description of their analysis: The number of nucleated cells in each sample was estimated from the amplification of reference gene primers within the assay. To quantify the absolute abundance of each unique TCRbeta CDR3 rearrangement, sequence reads were collapsed and filtered. For each sample, productive Simpson clonality was calculated as the square root of Simpson's diversity index across productive rearrangements. TCRdb retrieved this table from immuneACCESS and kept in-frame rearrangements only. Not all clones are present; in checked studies, unresolved V genes account for under half, and no reason is known for the remainder. Clone size and V and J calls were adopted from that table, with D and trimming inferred from the DNA. The sample table shows about 210,000 clones, and roughly 85% are seen once. The top ten clones comprise about 2.5% of the sample.

As to this clone: Its cognate antigen has yet to be identified. No much larger clonotype is one base removed from it; base qualities were not supplied.

The TCR originated in a woman in her 40s with active or convalescent COVID-19. The sequenced sample was peripheral blood. Recombination linked TRBV7-2 to TRBJ2-1, with TRBD2 identical over 10 junction bases. Here is the DNA: TGTGCCAGCAGCCTCTGGACTAGCGGTCGGAATGAGCAGTTCTTC. This is translated as CASSLWTSGRNEQFF.